The sequence of this T cell receptor (beta chain) was determined in a study of CD8+ T cells in alopecia areata. The CDR3 contains 13 residues. V dropped 5 bases and J dropped 5 bases, with 11 bases sitting between them. Per the germline V gene, CDR1 is LGHNA and CDR2 is YSLEER. Overall study results and limits: Mice showed TCR sharing more clearly than patients did, possibly owing to HLA. Affected scalp, especially in alopecia totalis/universalis, had a higher clonality than normal scalp did.

As the sequencing template, cDNA was produced by extracting RNA and reverse transcribing it. Sequencing used immunoSEQ multiplex PCR; TCRdb keeps in-frame clones, though not all of them. The data show roughly 60,000 clones, 44% seen once. In regard to this clone: The antigen is not known.

Punch biopsies of lesional scalp, plus peripheral blood, were taken from alopecia areata patients. The chain couples TRBV4-3 to TRBJ2-3; no definite D call. The origin of this receptor is a human donor with alopecia areata. The sequenced material came from NKG2D-low CD8+ T cells sorted from blood. The CDR3: CASSSGLGDTQYF. In DNA, the CDR3 is TGCGCCAGCAGCTCTGGTCTGGGAGATACGCAGTATTTT.